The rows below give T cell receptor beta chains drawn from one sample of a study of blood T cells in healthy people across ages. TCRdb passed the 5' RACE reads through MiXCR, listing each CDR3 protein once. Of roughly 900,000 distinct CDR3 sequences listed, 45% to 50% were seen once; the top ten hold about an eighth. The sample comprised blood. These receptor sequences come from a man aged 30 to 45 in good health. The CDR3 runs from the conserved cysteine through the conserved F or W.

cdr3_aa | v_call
CASRTTGHTEAFF | TRBV6-1
CASSYVAGAYNEQFF | TRBV6-5
CASSVATSGALQETQFF | TRBV9
CASSQRGGGGETQYF | TRBV3-1
CASSTAGFTDTQYF | TRBV11-1
CASSTVSYEQYF | TRBV11-3
CASISMNTEAFF | TRBV2
CASSLAGTGGRYGYTF | TRBV5-6
CASSSHYDLDRNEQYF | TRBV12-3/TRBV12-4
CGGSGGVYNEQYF | TRBV29-1
CSARDLDREAFF | TRBV20-1
CASSQAGSGGVRVTQYF | TRBV4-2
CASSQDSGQGAGGYTF | TRBV4-1
CATSRDRGRVDGELFF | TRBV15
CSARRLAVTYNEQFF | TRBV20-1
CASSLGGSSYNEQYF | TRBV11-3
CATSSWTGYEQYF | TRBV15
CASGGQGRDTQYF | TRBV7-2
CASSDDNPAQGYGYTF | TRBV28
CASTGRVVETQYF | TRBV12-3/TRBV12-4
CSARENGGAGELFF | TRBV20-1
CASSLVAGGGNEQFF | TRBV5-1
CSAAPGTGPGNTIYF | TRBV20-1
CASSYTSGDTQYF | TRBV6-5
CASTSVSNEQFF | TRBV27
CASSARGGGADTRYF | TRBV12-3/TRBV12-4
CASSSGLGVDLDTQYF | TRBV11-2
CASSLHDRGPGELFF | TRBV14
CASSSTAGRMLAGGRTDTQYF | TRBV7-3
CAISESQGQQYF | TRBV10-3
CASSQDRRLSGANVLTF | TRBV4-2
CASSLAQTGGTEAFF | TRBV7-9
CASSEQGRMNTEAFF | TRBV2
CASSFGAGANVLTF | TRBV12-3/TRBV12-4
CSARPNRGTSIYEQYF | TRBV20-1
CASSFGPGTSVVGELFF | TRBV12-3/TRBV12-4
CASSIDSGTGFYEQYF | TRBV9
CASSFHALYGYTF | TRBV28
CATSTSGHLLPYEQYF | TRBV15
CASSPLMGGLYEQYF | TRBV3-1
CASSETGGGTYEQYF | TRBV6-1
CASSLPGYEQYF | TRBV5-1
CASSQADAYTF | TRBV3-1
CASSKVGGNSPLHF | TRBV21-1
CAWSYRVTGELFF | TRBV30
CASSLSGSRHETQYF | TRBV7-9
CAATGQAIRFEYEQYF | TRBV2
CASSPLQGSYNSPLHF | TRBV28
CASSKGRGLLQETQYF | TRBV7-9
CASSLEDGATEAFF | TRBV4-1
CSASKGARSYEQYF | TRBV20-1
CASSQDLGLVYGYTF | TRBV4-3
CASTNPGTGAGYTF | TRBV7-9
CAGKTGITSYEQYF | TRBV6-1
CASSFLLAAYNTQYF | TRBV5-6
CASSQEGARPQHF | TRBV4-1
CASSFVGTYNEQFF | TRBV7-9
CASSDRGRSSYNEQFF | TRBV6-1